The table lists the clone carrying this T cell receptor (beta chain) with a few counts. The antigen remains unidentified. These data come from a study of CD8 T cells in ankylosing spondylitis. Notes on the study in general: It appeared that ankylosing spondylitis blood was characterized by a TCR beta motif of several highly homologous variants. Disease-linked clones reportedly showed significant enrichment in matched ankylosing spondylitis synovial fluid.

The CDR3 sequence is 13 residues long. Trimming cost V 1 base and J 5 bases, with 8 bases left between them. CDR1 is LGHDT, CDR2 YNNKEL, per germline (reference sequence). Via MiXCR, TCRdb re-called the 5' RACE reads, giving one row per CDR3 protein. The sample records 500,000 to 550,000 distinct CDR3 sequences, roughly 13% being singletons. This clonotype was obtained from a male donor with ankylosing spondylitis. Sequences were obtained from blood, either unsorted or a sorted T cell fraction (not recorded which). J is TRBJ2-5 and V is TRBV3-1; D gene unclear. The CDR3 is CASSQGYGETQYF. CDR3 coding DNA: TGTGCCAGCAGCCAAGGATACGGCGAGACCCAGTACTTC.